This T cell receptor beta chain was profiled in a study of shared clonotypes between healthy human individuals. V was shortened by 0 bases and J by 2 bases, with 11 bases between the two germline ends. This CDR3 region has 15 residues. Germline values: CDR1 LNHNV, CDR2 YYDKDF (reference sequence). Naive CD8 cells lacked CD45RO, underwent positive selection for CCR7 and left out terminally differentiated effector memory CD45RA+ cells. TCRdb's copy holds only in-frame clones and misses some; the assay was immunoSEQ multiplex PCR. The sample consists of some 2.1 million clones, about 95% of them appearing once.

The sequencing input was naive CD8+ T cells sorted from blood. The chain combines TRBV15 with TRBJ2-7, with D uncertain. This clonotype originated in a young man in good health. CDR3 coding DNA: TGTGCCACCAGCAGAGAAGAAGGGTTAACCTACGAGCAGTACTTC. Translated, it gives CATSREEGLTYEQYF.